The clone carrying this T cell receptor (beta chain) has at least ten counts. The target antigen is unknown. This record belongs to a study of spatial heterogeneity in lung cancer. Overall study context: Matched bulk RNA-seq gave a T cell module score that correlated strongly with tumor-region TCR transcript counts.

Time point described: sample taken at primary tumor resection. The study sequenced unsorted whole RNA from tumor, nontumor lung or frozen PBMC. TCRdb re-derived calls from the 5' RACE reads in MiXCR, one entry per CDR3 protein. The sample includes about 10,000 distinct CDR3 sequences, 8% seen only once; the top ten take roughly 19%. With 3 bases removed from V and 3 bases from J, the gap between germline ends came to 15 bases. CDR3 length: 14 residues. The germline gives CDR1 DFQATT, CDR2 SNEGSKA (reference sequence). Study-level findings and limits: Counts of expanded alpha and beta TCRs within tumors tracked the tumor nonsynonymous mutation count. Nonsynonymous mutation counts, ubiquitous and regional, were tracked by the respective counts of ubiquitous and regional expanded TCRs. Estimated coverage of tumor T cells was about 7% for alpha and approximately 13% for beta chains.

The receptor was isolated from a male donor with early-stage non-small cell lung cancer. Sequences were derived from lung tumor tissue, sampled at surgery. The rearrangement joins TRBV20-1 to TRBJ2-7; tentative D call: TRBD1 (5 bases). In DNA, the CDR3 is TGCAGTGCTAGTTCAGGGCAAGGGTTCTACGAGCAGTACTTC. This gives the protein CSASSGQGFYEQYF.